These 7 T cell receptor beta chains were sequenced from one sample in a study of T cells after yellow fever vaccination. TCRdb fed the 5' RACE reads into MiXCR, producing one record per CDR3 protein. This table has some 130,000 distinct CDR3 sequences, just over 6.5% appearing once. Sequenced here: CD4+ T cells sorted from PBMCs, sampled 10 days after the yellow fever booster vaccination. These receptors were collected from a man aged 30 to 45 who received the YFV17D yellow fever vaccine.

This clonotype showed up many times. The rearrangement links TRBV27 to TRBJ1-6; 8 bases line up with TRBD1. The CDR3 sequence is 15 residues long. J was trimmed by 6 bases and V by 0 bases; bases with no gene match: 1. CDR1 MNHEY and CDR2 SMNVEV come from the germline V gene (reference sequence). DNA of the CDR3: TGTGCCAGCAGTTTATCGGACAGGGCTAATTCACCCCTCCACTTT. Amino acid sequence: CASSLSDRANSPLHF.

This clonotype was detected only a few times. This chain uses TRBV4-2 with TRBJ2-2; D gene unclear. From germline, CDR1 is LGHNA and CDR2 YNFKEQ. Between the trimmed V and J ends, which lost 1 base and 0 bases, there was a span of 3 bases. The CDR3 spans 14 residues. CDR3 loop: CASSQVSNTGELFF. CDR3 nucleotides: TGTGCCAGCAGCCAAGTCTCGAACACCGGGGAGCTGTTTTTT.

This clonotype was observed at least ten times. This chain uses TRBV6-2 or TRBV6-3 with TRBJ1-5; TRBD1 agrees at 11 bases. Germline CDR1 reads MNHEY; CDR2 reads SVGEGT. Unmatched junction bases numbered 10, after V lost 5 bases and J lost 1 base. The CDR3 sequence is 18 residues long. CDR3: CASSNRTGGYVSNQPQHF. The CDR3 DNA reads as TGTGCCAGCAGTAACAGGACAGGGGGCTACGTGAGCAATCAGCCCCAGCATTTT.

This clonotype was counted many times. The chain uses TRBV12-3 or TRBV12-4 and TRBJ2-2; D may be TRBD1 (6 bases). The length of the CDR3 is 15 residues. Trimming removed 2 bases from V and 7 bases from J, with 14 bases in between. CDR3 in amino acids: CASSLSVVGGGELFF. The CDR3 DNA reads TGTGCCAGCAGTTTAAGCGTGGTAGGGGGCGGGGAGCTGTTTTTT.

This clonotype occurred many times. The chain recombines TRBV20-1 with TRBJ2-5; unclear D gene. The CDR3 is 11 residues long. Germline assignment: CDR1 DFQATT and CDR2 SNEGSKA (reference sequence). V was pared by 8 bases and J by 5 bases, with 12 bases between. CDR3: CSPLLAETQYF. The CDR3, as DNA: TGCAGTCCCCTCCTGGCTGAGACCCAGTACTTC.

This clonotype was seen repeatedly, ten times or more. The V gene is TRBV6-2 or TRBV6-3, the J gene TRBJ2-7; the D gene is possibly TRBD1 (6 bases). The CDR3 has 15 residues. V was cut by 0 bases and J by 0 bases, with 9 bases left in between. Germline CDR1 MNHEY, CDR2 SVGEGT. The CDR3 loop is CASSYSLDSSYEQYF. As DNA, the CDR3 is TGTGCCAGCAGTTACTCCTTGGACAGCTCCTACGAGCAGTACTTC.

This clonotype was recorded at least ten times. CDR3 in DNA: TGTGCCAGCAGGCCTACAGGGGCCGGGGCCAACGTCCTGACTTTC. It yields the protein CASRPTGAGANVLTF. The rearrangement joins TRBV6-5 to TRBJ2-6; TRBD1 matches 7 bases. The germline V gene encodes CDR1 MNHEY and CDR2 SVGAGI. The V segment lost 6 bases and the J segment 4 bases; nucleotides outside the gene matches: 6. The CDR3 consists of 15 residues.